Sequencing of this T cell receptor (beta chain) was carried out in a study of blood T cell repertoires in COVID-19. CDR3 length: 14 residues. V lost 4 bases and J 8 bases, leaving 20 bases between the germline ends. Germline CDR1 is GTSNPN and CDR2 is SVGIG (reference sequence). In the original processing: Amplification from reference gene primers served as the basis for estimated nucleated cell counts. Only in-frame clones appear in the TCRdb table, and some are missing; sequencing was by immunoSEQ multiplex PCR. V and J calls and clone size are copied from that table; D and trimming were computed from the DNA. This sample has 95,000 or so clones; more than 80% occur once, and the top ten carry around 4.8%.

V usage is TRBV30 and J usage is TRBJ1-2; D uncertain. The receptor comes from a man older than 75 with COVID-19, enrolled during active disease. The sequencing input was peripheral blood. CDR3 sequence: CAWKIYIEHSGYTF. CDR3 DNA sequence: TGTGCCTGGAAGATTTATATTGAGCATAGCGGCTACACCTTC.